These 27 T cell receptor beta chains originate from one sample sequenced in a study of control samples from healthy donors and cancer patients (TCRdb year 2020). The library relied on the immunoSEQ multiplex PCR assay. TCRdb stores this immuneACCESS table with in-frame sequences only. Part of the clones is absent; in the studies checked, under half of the shortfall reflects unresolved V genes, and no reason is known for the rest. In all, the sample holds approximately 74,000 clones, and about 95% of those were seen once. The top ten constitute 2.8% of the sample. Sequencing used blood. The receptor set was obtained from a woman aged 25 to 39 in good health.

This sequence joins TRBV7-2 and TRBJ1-5; 7 bases match TRBD1. Germline assignment: CDR1 SGHTA and CDR2 FQGNSA. This CDR3 contains 15 residues. V lost 1 base to trimming and J lost 7 bases; unmatched junction nucleotides: 7. The CDR3 sequence is CASSLGRGQGQPQHF. CDR3 nucleotides: TGTGCCAGCAGCTTAGGTAGGGGGCAAGGGCAGCCCCAGCATTTT.

The chain is built from TRBV12-3 or TRBV12-4 and TRBJ1-5; D gene unclear. The V gene lost 5 bases and the J gene lost 4 bases, with 6 bases spanning the gap. This CDR3 region has 12 residues. The CDR3 region has the DNA TGTGCCAGCAGTCGTGGGAATCAGCCCCAGCATTTT. Amino acid sequence: CASSRGNQPQHF.

CDR3 DNA: TGTGCCAGCAGTGAACTCTCTAGCGGGCAAGAGACCCAGTACTTC. Amino acid sequence: CASSELSSGQETQYF. The chain is built from TRBV2 and TRBJ2-5; 8 nucleotides agree with TRBD2. The CDR3 has 15 amino acids. Trimming removed 2 bases from V and 2 bases from J; junction bases left unmatched: 4. Germline CDR1 SNHLY, CDR2 FYNNEI.

The chain links TRBV28 to TRBJ1-4; no clear D. V was cut by 2 bases and J by 8 bases, with 9 bases left in between. Germline V CDR1 and CDR2: MDHEN, SYDVKM. There are 13 residues in the CDR3. CDR3 DNA sequence: TGTGCCAGCAGTTTAAGGAGCTTCGAAAAACTGTTTTTT. Residues: CASSLRSFEKLFF. Full variable domain (missing parts from reference TRBV28 and TRBJ1-4): DVKVTQSSRYLVKRTGEKVFLECVQDMDHENMFWYRQDPGLGLRLIYFSYDVKMKEKGDIPEGYSVSREKKERFSLILESASTNQTSMYLCASSLRSFEKLFFGSGTQLSVL.

This clone was seen a single time. The rearrangement uses TRBV10-3 and TRBJ2-7; 10 bases line up with TRBD2. Germline assignment: CDR1 ENHRY and CDR2 SYGVKD. The CDR3 runs to 14 residues. V dropped 6 bases and J dropped 8; count of bases not matched to a gene: 10. In DNA, the CDR3 is TGTGCCATCAGGGGAGGGGTAGCGGGGGGCCAGCAGTACTTC. Protein sequence: CAIRGGVAGGQQYF.

Details on this clone: At one end, the junction sequence differs from germline, possibly due to a read error. CDR3 DNA: TGTGCCTGGAGTAAACGGGCAGGGGTCAGCAGTCAGCCCCAGCATTTT. Translating gives CAWSKRAGVSSQPQHF. The chain combines TRBV30 with TRBJ1-5; TRBD1 is a possible D gene (6 bases). Germline loops: CDR1 GTSNPN, CDR2 SVGIG (reference sequence). The CDR3 totals 16 residues.

The chain links TRBV9 to TRBJ1-1; 7 bases align to TRBD1. The CDR3 covers 16 residues. Looked up from germline, CDR1 is SGDLS and CDR2 is YYNGEE. After removal of 3 bases from V and 1 base from J, the junction contained 9 bases not matched to a gene. The CDR3 protein is CASSAGGALWNTEAFF. The DNA for the CDR3 is TGTGCCAGCAGCGCAGGGGGGGCGTTATGGAACACTGAAGCTTTCTTT.

V usage is TRBV3-1 (or the pseudogene TRBV3-2) and J usage is TRBJ1-6; D not certain. V shed 1 base and J shed 8 bases, with 9 bases lying between them. Germline V CDR1 and CDR2: LGHDT, YNNKEL (reference sequence). This CDR3 is 14 amino acids long. CDR3 sequence (DNA): TGTGCCAGCAGCCAAGTCGTAAAGGATTCACCCCTCCACTTT. It yields the protein CASSQVVKDSPLHF.

The chain couples TRBV27 to TRBJ2-7; the D gene is possibly TRBD2 (5 bases). Trimming removed 8 bases at V and 2 bases at J, with 13 bases between. The CDR3 loop spans 13 amino acids. Germline assignment: CDR1 MNHEY and CDR2 SMNVEV (reference sequence). CDR3 in DNA: TGTGCCAGCGGCCCGGGGAGTACCTACGAGCAGTACTTC. Its protein product is CASGPGSTYEQYF.

The chain employs TRBV15 and TRBJ1-1, with D maybe TRBD1 (5 bases). The V end was cut by 0 bases, the J end by 9 bases, with 11 bases between. CDR1 and CDR2 from the germline V gene are LNHNV and YYDKDF (reference sequence). The CDR3 runs 13 residues. The CDR3 reads CATSRDYGAQAFF. CDR3 coding DNA: TGTGCCACCAGCAGAGATTATGGGGCTCAAGCTTTCTTT.

The chain carries TRBV23-1 and TRBJ1-6, with D uncertain. TRBV23-1 is an ORF, and what it does is uncertain. The V and J ends lost 2 bases and 10 bases respectively, with 21 bases between them. The CDR3 has 17 amino acids. CDR3 DNA: TGCGCCAGCAGTCAAGGGTTGTGGATTGGATTTCTGTCACCCCTCCACTTT. Residues: CASSQGLWIGFLSPLHF.

This chain joins TRBV7-9 and TRBJ1-2; 7 bases map to TRBD1. CDR3 length: 14 amino acids. Germline V gene sequence: CDR1 SEHNR, CDR2 FQNEAQ (reference sequence). Trimming at V came to 3 bases and at J to 2 bases, leaving 3 bases not matched to a gene. The CDR3 DNA sequence: TGTGCCAGCAGCTTTGCGGACAGGAACTATGGCTACACCTTC. Its translation is CASSFADRNYGYTF.

The chain employs TRBV5-8 and TRBJ1-6; 9 bases align to TRBD1. V shed 4 bases and J 8 bases; nucleotides not matched to a gene: 10. The V gene's germline CDR1 is SGHTS and CDR2 YDEGEE. The CDR3 totals 16 residues. The CDR3 reads CASSATPGTGHSPLHF. The CDR3 region has the DNA TGTGCCAGCAGCGCCACTCCCGGGACAGGGCATTCACCCCTCCACTTT.

The chain joins TRBV15 to TRBJ2-5; possible D gene TRBD2, 6 bases. Trimming took 1 base from V and 5 from J, leaving 20 bases between them. The germline V gene has CDR1 LNHNV and CDR2 YYDKDF (reference sequence). CDR3 length: 17 amino acids. In nucleotides, the CDR3 is TGTGCCACCAGCAGAGGGTCAGGGAGGTCAGCTGGGGAGACCCAGTACTTC. This gives the protein CATSRGSGRSAGETQYF. The variable domain in full, completed from reference TRBV15 and TRBJ2-5, reads DAMVIQNPRYQVTQFGKPVTLSCSQTLNHNVMYWYQQKSSQAPKLLFHYYDKDFNNEADTPDNFQSRRPNTSFCFLDIRSPGLGDTAMYLCATSRGSGRSAGETQYFGPGTRLLVL.

In nucleotides, the CDR3 is TGTGCCTGGAGCCCCGCCCCTATCGGGGAAAAACTGTTTTTT. Amino acids: CAWSPAPIGEKLFF. This chain uses TRBV30 with TRBJ1-4; no firm D call. CDR3 length equals 14 residues. Germline CDR1 is GTSNPN and CDR2 is SVGIG (reference sequence). Trimming pared 3 bases from V and 8 bases from J, leaving 16 bases between.

The V and J genes are TRBV18 and TRBJ1-1; TRBD1 agrees at 9 bases. CDR3 length: 14 amino acids. In germline, CDR1 is KGHSH, CDR2 LQKENI. J was trimmed by 5 bases and V by 3 bases; bases with no gene match: 4. The CDR3 region is CASSPGQGNTEAFF. CDR3 bases: TGTGCCAGCTCACCGGGACAGGGCAATACTGAAGCTTTCTTT.

The chain carries TRBV6-5 and TRBJ1-1; tentative D call: TRBD1 (5 bases). Trimming stripped 2 bases from V and 5 bases from J, with 12 bases between. The CDR3 has 14 residues. Germline assignment: CDR1 MNHEY and CDR2 SVGAGI. The CDR3 loop reads CASSYARVGTEAFF. Written as DNA, the CDR3 is TGTGCCAGCAGTTACGCCAGGGTGGGGACTGAAGCTTTCTTT.

V gene TRBV5-6 combines with J gene TRBJ2-7; D may be TRBD2 (6 bases). Germline V lookup: CDR1 SGHDT, CDR2 YYEEEE. The CDR3 sequence is 13 residues long. Trimming shortened V by 4 bases and J by 6 bases, and 14 bases separated the two germline ends. The DNA for the CDR3 is TGTGCCAGCAGCACCGGGGTGGGAGGCGAGCAGTACGTC. Its translation: CASSTGVGGEQYV.

This chain connects TRBV5-1 to TRBJ2-4; D assignment may be TRBD1 or TRBD2 (5 bases each). Germline V CDR1 and CDR2: SGHRS, YFSETQ. This CDR3 is built from 16 residues. V lost 2 bases and J 8 bases, leaving 20 bases between the germline ends. The CDR3 nucleotides are TGCGCCAGCAGCTTAGGTGGTGGTAGGGGACGAGACATTCAGTACTTC. Its translation: CASSLGGGRGRDIQYF.

V usage is TRBV19 and J usage is TRBJ2-2, with D possibly matching TRBD1 (6 bases). The CDR3 is 14 residues long. V was clipped by 2 bases and J by 4 bases, with 8 bases between them. Germline V gene lookup returns CDR1 LNHDA and CDR2 SQIVND (reference sequence). CDR3 coding DNA: TGTGCCAGTAGTATAACAGGGATCACCGGGGAGCTGTTTTTT. Its translation: CASSITGITGELFF.

The genes are TRBV28 and TRBJ1-4; no clear D gene. The germline V gene encodes CDR1 MDHEN and CDR2 SYDVKM. V lost 5 bases and J lost 2, with 15 bases in between. This CDR3 spans 16 amino acids. CDR3 sequence reads: CASSPTIFGTNEKLFF. The CDR3 DNA reads TGTGCCAGCAGTCCAACTATCTTTGGTACTAATGAAAAACTGTTTTTT.

This clone has a handful of counts. The V gene is TRBV28, the J gene TRBJ1-2; D remains ambiguous. Trimming removed 5 bases at V and 3 bases at J, with 4 bases between. This CDR3 is 11 amino acids long. Germline V lookup: CDR1 MDHEN, CDR2 SYDVKM. The CDR3 nucleotides are TGTGCCAGCAGTATCGACTATGGCTACACCTTC. Residues: CASSIDYGYTF.

The J gene is TRBJ1-2, the V gene TRBV5-1, with a weak D call TRBD1 (6 bases). This CDR3 is 12 amino acids long. Looked up from germline, CDR1 is SGHRS and CDR2 is YFSETQ. Trimming removed 3 bases at V and 8 bases at J, with 11 bases between. The CDR3 DNA follows: TGCGCCAGCAGCTGGAGCAGGGGCGGCTACACCTTC. Its protein product is CASSWSRGGYTF. Full variable domain (remainder filled in from reference TRBV5-1 and TRBJ1-2): KAGVTQTPRYLIKTRGQQVTLSCSPISGHRSVSWYQQTPGQGLQFLFEYFSETQRNKGNFPGRFSGRQFSNSRSEMNVSTLELGDSALYLCASSWSRGGYTFGSGTRLTVV.

The chain links TRBV24-1 to TRBJ2-3; the D gene is possibly TRBD1 (5 bases). With 4 bases removed from V and 0 bases from J, the gap between germline ends came to 13 bases. The CDR3 is 16 residues long. The germline CDR1 and CDR2 sequences are KGHDR and SFDVKD. The CDR3 nucleotides read TGTGCCACCAGTGACCCCGACAGTCTTAGCACAGATACGCAGTATTTT. It is translated as CATSDPDSLSTDTQYF.

The chain is built from TRBV28 and TRBJ1-5, with TRBD1 identical over 9 bases. The CDR3 extends over 15 amino acids. V dropped 5 bases and J dropped 5; count of bases not matched to a gene: 7. Germline values: CDR1 MDHEN, CDR2 SYDVKM. CDR3 sequence reads: CASSPRQGVYQPQHF. The CDR3 DNA reads as TGTGCCAGCAGTCCGCGACAGGGGGTATATCAGCCCCAGCATTTT.

This chain links TRBV7-9 with TRBJ1-1, with D perhaps TRBD1 (5 bases). Germline V gives CDR1 SEHNR, CDR2 FQNEAQ (reference sequence). V shed 1 base and J shed 8 bases, with 11 bases lying between them. This CDR3 comprises 13 residues. The DNA for the CDR3 is TGTGCCAGCAGCTTAGAGGGGAGAGGGGAAGCTTTCTTT. This gives the protein CASSLEGRGEAFF.

This chain uses TRBV2 with TRBJ2-1; D unresolved. This CDR3 is 14 amino acids long. Between the trimmed V and J ends, which lost 4 bases and 5 bases, there was a span of 12 bases. Germline V gives CDR1 SNHLY, CDR2 FYNNEI. DNA for the CDR3: TGTGCCAGCAGTGGAGGACGGCTAAACAATGAGCAGTTCTTC. It specifies CASSGGRLNNEQFF.